The 3 T cell receptor beta chains presented below share a single source sample, sequenced in a study of T cells in Graves' hyperthyroidism and ophthalmopathy. TCR beta CDR3 regions were amplified from RNA transcripts. HTBI primers were the set used in a first-round RT-PCR of the TCR CDR3. MiXCR, run by TCRdb on the multiplex PCR reads, gives a single entry per CDR3 protein. This sample has some 700,000 distinct CDR3 sequences; roughly 17% occur once, and the top ten carry around 15%. Sequences were obtained from blood. The receptor set was obtained from a middle-aged man with Graves' hyperthyroidism.

The table lists this clonotype with many counts. The rearrangement links TRBV6-1 to TRBJ1-4; D perhaps matches TRBD1 (6 bases). Trimming pared 2 bases from V and 4 bases from J, leaving 14 bases between. The CDR3 has 16 amino acids. Germline CDR1 and CDR2: MNHNS and SASEGT. CDR3 DNA sequence: TGTGCCAGCAGTGAACCGGGACAAGGTCTTAATGAAAAACTGTTTTTT. Translating it yields CASSEPGQGLNEKLFF.

The chain has TRBV6-1 and TRBJ1-1; 7 bases fit TRBD1. The CDR3 runs to 13 residues. The junction had 7 bases not matched to a gene; V was cut back by 10 bases and J by 2 bases. Germline values: CDR1 MNHNS, CDR2 SASEGT. This CDR3 is CAIWDSTNTEAFF. CDR3 nucleotide sequence: TGTGCCATATGGGACAGCACTAACACTGAAGCTTTCTTT.

This clonotype has a count of ten or more. The chain uses TRBV18 and TRBJ1-1; 8 nucleotides line up with TRBD1. CDR1 is KGHSH, CDR2 LQKENI, per germline. Trimming at V came to 3 bases and at J to 10 bases, leaving 10 bases not matched to a gene. The CDR3 runs to 14 residues. CDR3 nucleotides: TGTGCCAGCTCACCGCCGACAGGGGCGATTGGAGCTTTCTTT. Amino acid sequence: CASSPPTGAIGAFF.